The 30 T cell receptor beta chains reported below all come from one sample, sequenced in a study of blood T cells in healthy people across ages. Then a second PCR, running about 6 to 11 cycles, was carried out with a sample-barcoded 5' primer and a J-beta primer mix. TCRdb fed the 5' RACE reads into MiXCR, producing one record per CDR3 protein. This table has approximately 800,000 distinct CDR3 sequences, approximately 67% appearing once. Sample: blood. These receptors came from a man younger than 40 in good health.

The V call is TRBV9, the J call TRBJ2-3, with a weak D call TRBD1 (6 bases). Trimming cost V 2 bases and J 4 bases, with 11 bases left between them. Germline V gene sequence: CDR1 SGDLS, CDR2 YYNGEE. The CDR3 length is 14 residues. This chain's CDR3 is CASSVPGVPDTQYF. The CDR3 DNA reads TGTGCCAGCAGCGTCCCAGGGGTACCAGATACGCAGTATTTT.

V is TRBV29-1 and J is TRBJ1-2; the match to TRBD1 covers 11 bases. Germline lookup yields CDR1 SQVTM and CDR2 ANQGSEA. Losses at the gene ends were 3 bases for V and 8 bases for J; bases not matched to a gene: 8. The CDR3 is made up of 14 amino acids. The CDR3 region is CSVDPTGTGGGYTF. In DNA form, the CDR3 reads TGCAGCGTTGATCCAACGGGGACAGGGGGAGGCTACACCTTC.

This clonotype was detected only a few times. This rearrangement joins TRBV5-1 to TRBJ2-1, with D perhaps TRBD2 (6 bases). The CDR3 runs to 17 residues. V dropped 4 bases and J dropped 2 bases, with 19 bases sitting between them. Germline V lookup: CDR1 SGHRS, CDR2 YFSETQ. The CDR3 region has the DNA TGCGCCAGCAGCCTCAGATTTGGGCCGGGAGCCTACAATGAGCAGTTCTTC. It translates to CASSLRFGPGAYNEQFF.

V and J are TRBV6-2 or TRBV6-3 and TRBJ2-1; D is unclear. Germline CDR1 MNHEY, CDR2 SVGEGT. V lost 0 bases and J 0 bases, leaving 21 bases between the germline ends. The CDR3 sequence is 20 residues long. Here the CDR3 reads CASSYSIAIEKVGSYNEQFF. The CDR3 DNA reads TGTGCCAGCAGTTACTCGATCGCCATTGAGAAGGTTGGCTCCTACAATGAGCAGTTCTTC.

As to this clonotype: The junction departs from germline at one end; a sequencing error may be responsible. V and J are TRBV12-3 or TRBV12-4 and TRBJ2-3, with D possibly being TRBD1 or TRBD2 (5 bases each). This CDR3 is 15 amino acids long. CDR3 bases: TGTACCAGCAGCTCCGGGGCCTCATTCACAGATACGCAGTATTTT. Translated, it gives CTSSSGASFTDTQYF.

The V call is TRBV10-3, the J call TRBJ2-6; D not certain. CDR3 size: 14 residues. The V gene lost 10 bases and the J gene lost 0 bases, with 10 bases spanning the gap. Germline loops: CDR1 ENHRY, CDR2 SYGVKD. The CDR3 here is CASLGGSGANVLTF. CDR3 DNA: TGTGCCAGCCTGGGCGGCTCTGGGGCCAACGTCCTGACTTTC.

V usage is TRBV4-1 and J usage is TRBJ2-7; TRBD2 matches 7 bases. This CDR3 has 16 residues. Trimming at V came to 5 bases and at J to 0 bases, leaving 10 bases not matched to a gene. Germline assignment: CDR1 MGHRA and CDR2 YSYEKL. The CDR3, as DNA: TGCGCCAGCAGCGGTAGACCTAGCGGCAGCTCCTACGAGCAGTACTTC. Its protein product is CASSGRPSGSSYEQYF.

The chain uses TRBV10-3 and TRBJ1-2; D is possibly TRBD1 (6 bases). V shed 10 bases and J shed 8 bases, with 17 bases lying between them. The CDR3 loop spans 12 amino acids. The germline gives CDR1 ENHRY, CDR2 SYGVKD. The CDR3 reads CATGHPQAGYTF. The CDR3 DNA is TGTGCCACGGGACACCCTCAGGCAGGCTACACCTTC.

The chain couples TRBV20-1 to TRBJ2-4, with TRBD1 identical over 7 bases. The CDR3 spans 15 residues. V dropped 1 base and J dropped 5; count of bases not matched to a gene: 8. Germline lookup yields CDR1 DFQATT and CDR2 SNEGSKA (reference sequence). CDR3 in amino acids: CSARARTGPENIQYF. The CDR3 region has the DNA TGCAGTGCTAGAGCTAGGACAGGTCCCGAAAACATTCAGTACTTC.

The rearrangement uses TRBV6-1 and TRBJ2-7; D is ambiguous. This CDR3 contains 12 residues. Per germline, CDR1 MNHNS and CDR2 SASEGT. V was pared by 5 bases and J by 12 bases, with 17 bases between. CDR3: CASSNPLRGWYF. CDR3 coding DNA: TGTGCCAGCAGTAACCCCCTACGCGGTTGGTACTTC.

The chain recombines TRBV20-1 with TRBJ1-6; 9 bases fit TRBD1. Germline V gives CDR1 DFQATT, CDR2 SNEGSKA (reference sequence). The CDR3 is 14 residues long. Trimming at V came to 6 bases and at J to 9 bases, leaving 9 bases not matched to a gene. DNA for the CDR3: TGCAGTGCCCAGTCGACAGGGGGAGGTTCACCCCTCCACTTT. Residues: CSAQSTGGGSPLHF.

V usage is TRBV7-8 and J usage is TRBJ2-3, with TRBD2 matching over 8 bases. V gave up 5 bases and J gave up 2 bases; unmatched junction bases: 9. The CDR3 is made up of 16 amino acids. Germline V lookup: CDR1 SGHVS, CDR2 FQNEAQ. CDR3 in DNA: TGTGCCAGCAGCCCCTCTTGGCGGGGGGACACAGATACGCAGTATTTT. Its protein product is CASSPSWRGDTDTQYF.

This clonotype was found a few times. The CDR3 DNA reads TGCAGTGCTCTTACTAGCGGGGTTTACTCCTACAATGAGCAGTTCTTC. Translating it yields CSALTSGVYSYNEQFF. V and J are TRBV20-1 and TRBJ2-1, with 10 bases aligning to TRBD2. J was trimmed by 0 bases and V by 5 bases; bases with no gene match: 7. CDR3 length equals 16 residues. CDR1 DFQATT and CDR2 SNEGSKA come from the germline V gene (reference sequence).

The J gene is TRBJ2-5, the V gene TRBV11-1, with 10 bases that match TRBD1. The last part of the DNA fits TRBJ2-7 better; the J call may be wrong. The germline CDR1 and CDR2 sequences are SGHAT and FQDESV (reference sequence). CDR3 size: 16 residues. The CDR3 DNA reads TGTGCCAGCAGCTTAGCCCCTCGGGACAGGGGTCTCGAGCAGTACTTC. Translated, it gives CASSLAPRDRGLEQYF.

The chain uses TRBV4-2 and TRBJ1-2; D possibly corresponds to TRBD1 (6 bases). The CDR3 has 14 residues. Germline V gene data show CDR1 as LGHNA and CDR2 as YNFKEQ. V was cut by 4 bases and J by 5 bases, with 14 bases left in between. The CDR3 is CASSPLDSQYGYTF. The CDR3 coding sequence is TGTGCCAGCAGCCCCTTGGACAGTCAATATGGCTACACCTTC.

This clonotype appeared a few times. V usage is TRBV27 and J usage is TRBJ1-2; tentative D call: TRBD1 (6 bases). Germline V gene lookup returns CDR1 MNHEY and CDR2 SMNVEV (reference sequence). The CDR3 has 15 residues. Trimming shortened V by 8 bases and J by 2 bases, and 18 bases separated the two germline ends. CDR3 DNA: TGTGCCAGCCGTTATGGTCCCGGGGGCAACTATGGCTACACCTTC. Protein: CASRYGPGGNYGYTF.

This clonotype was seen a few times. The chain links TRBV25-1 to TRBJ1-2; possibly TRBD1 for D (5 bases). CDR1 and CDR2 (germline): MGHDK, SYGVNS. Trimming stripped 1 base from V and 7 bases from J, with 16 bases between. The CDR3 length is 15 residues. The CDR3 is CASSEFSAGSRGYTF. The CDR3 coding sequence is TGTGCCAGCAGTGAATTTTCTGCAGGGAGTCGTGGCTACACCTTC.

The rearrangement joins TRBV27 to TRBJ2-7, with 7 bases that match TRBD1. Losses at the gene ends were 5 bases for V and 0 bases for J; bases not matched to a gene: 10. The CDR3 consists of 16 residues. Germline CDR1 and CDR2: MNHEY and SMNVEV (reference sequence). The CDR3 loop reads CASSATWDSLSYEQYF. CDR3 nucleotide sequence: TGTGCCAGCAGTGCCACCTGGGACAGCCTCTCCTACGAGCAGTACTTC.

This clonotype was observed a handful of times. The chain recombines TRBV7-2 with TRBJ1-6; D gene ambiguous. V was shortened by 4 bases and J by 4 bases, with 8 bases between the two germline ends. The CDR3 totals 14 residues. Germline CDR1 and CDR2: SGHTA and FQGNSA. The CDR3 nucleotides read TGTGCCAGCAGCTCCGAGGATTATAATTCACCCCTCCACTTT. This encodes CASSSEDYNSPLHF.

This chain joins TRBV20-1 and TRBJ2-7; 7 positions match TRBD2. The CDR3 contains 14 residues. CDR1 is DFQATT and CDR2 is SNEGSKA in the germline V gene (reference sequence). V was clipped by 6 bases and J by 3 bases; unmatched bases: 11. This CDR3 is CSAVAGLSGYEQYF. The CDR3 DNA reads TGCAGTGCGGTGGCGGGACTATCGGGCTACGAGCAGTACTTC.

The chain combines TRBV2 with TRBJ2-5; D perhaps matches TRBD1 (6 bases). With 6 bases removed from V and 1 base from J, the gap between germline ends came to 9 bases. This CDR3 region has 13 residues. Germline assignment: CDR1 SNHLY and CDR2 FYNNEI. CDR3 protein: CASRRDTQETQYF. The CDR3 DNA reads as TGTGCCAGCAGGAGGGACACCCAAGAGACCCAGTACTTC.

The CDR3: CASSVGSGVETQYF. The CDR3, as DNA: TGTGCCAGCAGCGTGGGTAGCGGGGTTGAGACCCAGTACTTC. The chain employs TRBV13 and TRBJ2-4; 8 nucleotides agree with TRBD2. The J call is in doubt because the DNA end fits TRBJ2-5 better. The CDR3 has 14 amino acids. Germline V gene data show CDR1 as PRHDT and CDR2 as FYEKMQ (reference sequence).

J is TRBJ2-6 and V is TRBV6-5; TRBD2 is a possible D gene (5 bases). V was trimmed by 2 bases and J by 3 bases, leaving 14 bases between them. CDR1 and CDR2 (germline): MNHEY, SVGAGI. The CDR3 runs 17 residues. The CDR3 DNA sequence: TGTGCCAGCAGTTACCGCCGGGCAGGAGGTGGGGCCAACGTCCTGACTTTC. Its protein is CASSYRRAGGGANVLTF.

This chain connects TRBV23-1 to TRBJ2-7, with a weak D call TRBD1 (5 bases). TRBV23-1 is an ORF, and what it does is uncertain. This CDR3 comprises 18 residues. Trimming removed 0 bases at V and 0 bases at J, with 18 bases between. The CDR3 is CASSQSSRDLRGSYEQYF. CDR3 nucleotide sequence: TGCGCCAGCAGTCAATCGTCTCGAGATCTTAGGGGCTCCTACGAGCAGTACTTC.

This CDR3 reads CAINIKGKNEQYF. DNA of the CDR3: TGTGCCATTAATATTAAGGGGAAAAACGAGCAGTACTTC. This sequence joins TRBV7-9 and TRBJ2-7; the D gene is possibly TRBD1 (5 bases). Trimming pared 10 bases from V and 5 bases from J, leaving 18 bases between. The CDR3 is 13 residues long. Germline V lookup: CDR1 SEHNR, CDR2 FQNEAQ (reference sequence).

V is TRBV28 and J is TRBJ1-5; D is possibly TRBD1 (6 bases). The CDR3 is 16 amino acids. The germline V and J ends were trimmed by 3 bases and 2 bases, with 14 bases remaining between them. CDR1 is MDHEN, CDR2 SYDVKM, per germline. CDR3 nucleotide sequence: TGTGCCAGCAGTTTCCTTCCGGACAGTGGCAATCAGCCCCAGCATTTT. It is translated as CASSFLPDSGNQPQHF.

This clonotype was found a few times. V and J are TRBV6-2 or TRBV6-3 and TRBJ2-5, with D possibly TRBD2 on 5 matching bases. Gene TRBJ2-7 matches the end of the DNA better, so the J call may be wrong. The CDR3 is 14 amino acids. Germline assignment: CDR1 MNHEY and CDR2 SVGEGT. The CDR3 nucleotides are TGTGCCAGCAGTTACGTGGACTTATCTTACGAGCAGTACTTC. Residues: CASSYVDLSYEQYF.

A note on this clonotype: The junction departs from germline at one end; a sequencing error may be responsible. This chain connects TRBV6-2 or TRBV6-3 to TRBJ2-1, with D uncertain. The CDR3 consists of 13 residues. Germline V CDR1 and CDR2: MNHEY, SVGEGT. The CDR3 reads CASSDSGVGEQFF. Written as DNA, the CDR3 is TGTGCCAGCAGTGACTCAGGTGTAGGGGAGCAGTTCTTC.

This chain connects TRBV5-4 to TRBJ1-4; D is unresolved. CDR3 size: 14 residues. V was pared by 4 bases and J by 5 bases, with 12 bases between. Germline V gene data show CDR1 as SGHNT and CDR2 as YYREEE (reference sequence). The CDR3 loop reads CASSADGRNEKLFF. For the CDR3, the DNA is TGTGCCAGCAGCGCGGACGGCAGAAATGAAAAACTGTTTTTT.

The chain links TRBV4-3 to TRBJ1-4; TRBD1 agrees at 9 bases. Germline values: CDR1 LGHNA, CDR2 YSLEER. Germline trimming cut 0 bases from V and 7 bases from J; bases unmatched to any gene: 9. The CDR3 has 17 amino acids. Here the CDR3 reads CASSQDRGDRVGEKLFF. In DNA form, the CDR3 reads TGCGCCAGCAGCCAAGATCGGGGGGACAGGGTGGGTGAAAAACTGTTTTTT.